The 5 T cell receptor beta chains below all came from one sample that was sequenced in a study of blood T cells in healthy people across ages. Primed by a sample-barcoded 5' primer and a J-beta primer mix, a second PCR proceeded for about 7 to 11 cycles. MiXCR was run by TCRdb on the 5' RACE reads, yielding one entry per CDR3 protein. The sample shows about 1.4 million distinct CDR3 sequences, 55% to 75% of them seen only once. The sequencing sample was made of blood. The receptors originated from a man in his late teens or twenties in good health.

The chain combines TRBV29-1 with TRBJ2-7; D is tentatively TRBD1 or TRBD2 (6 bases each). In germline, CDR1 is SQVTM, CDR2 ANQGSEA. V was clipped by 4 bases and J by 0 bases, with 7 bases between them. CDR3 size: 12 residues. The CDR3: CSVAGASYEQYF. The DNA of the CDR3 is TGCAGCGTTGCGGGGGCCTCCTACGAGCAGTACTTC.

This clonotype has ten or more counts. This chain links TRBV29-1 with TRBJ2-3, with D possibly called TRBD1 or TRBD2 (5 bases each). Trimming took off 4 bases at V and 2 bases at J, with 10 bases between the two ends. Germline loops: CDR1 SQVTM, CDR2 ANQGSEA. CDR3 length: 13 amino acids. CDR3 coding DNA: TGCAGCGTTGGTGGGACGGACACAGATACGCAGTATTTT. Protein product: CSVGGTDTDTQYF.

This rearrangement joins TRBV2 to TRBJ2-3, with D uncertain. Germline V gene lookup returns CDR1 SNHLY and CDR2 FYNNEI. With 1 base removed from V and 2 bases from J, the gap between germline ends came to 7 bases. This CDR3 is built from 14 residues. CDR3 sequence reads: CASSEGRFTDTQYF. The CDR3 nucleotides are TGTGCCAGCAGTGAAGGCAGGTTCACAGATACGCAGTATTTT.

CDR3 coding DNA: TGCAGTGCTAGACTCCGGACAGGGAATCCCTACAATGAGCAGTTCTTC. Translated, it gives CSARLRTGNPYNEQFF. This chain uses TRBV20-1 with TRBJ2-1; 8 bases fit TRBD1. Germline loops: CDR1 DFQATT, CDR2 SNEGSKA (reference sequence). The CDR3 is 16 amino acids. The V segment lost 2 bases and the J segment 2 bases; nucleotides outside the gene matches: 8.

The chain couples TRBV6-2 or TRBV6-3 to TRBJ1-5; 9 bases line up with TRBD1. Germline CDR1 MNHEY, CDR2 SVGEGT. CDR3 length: 14 residues. With 8 bases clipped from V and 2 bases from J, the junction kept 4 bases outside the gene matches. CDR3: CASGTGNGNQPQHF. CDR3 DNA sequence: TGTGCCAGCGGGACAGGGAACGGCAATCAGCCCCAGCATTTT.